The 11 T cell receptor beta chains below all came from one sample that was sequenced in a study of OX40 agonist ivuxolimab in advanced cancers. Repertoires were generated with immunoSEQ multiplex PCR, while TCRdb's copy carries only in-frame clones and drops some. The sample lists approximately 14,000 clones, about 76% seen once, with more than 15% in the top ten. The sequenced sample was CD4+ or CD8+ T cells sorted from blood, obtained in a trial of the OX40 agonist ivuxolimab. Receptors were obtained from an adult with an advanced solid tumor such as melanoma, head and neck, liver or kidney cancer.

J is TRBJ2-1 and V is TRBV2; 7 bases align to TRBD1. The CDR3 totals 20 residues. V shed 10 bases, J shed 10 bases, and the junction held 34 bases outside the gene matches. The germline gives CDR1 SNHLY, CDR2 FYNNEI. Here the CDR3 reads CATLFQTGFPPMTAGPEQFF. The CDR3 coding sequence is TGTGCCACCCTTTTCCAGACAGGGTTTCCCCCCATGACGGCGGGTCCCGAGCAGTTCTTC.

This clone came up a few times. V and J are TRBV4-2 and TRBJ2-7; D unclear. From germline, CDR1 is LGHNA and CDR2 YNFKEQ. Trimming stripped 0 bases from V and 6 bases from J, with 6 bases between. The CDR3 contains 12 residues. CDR3 sequence (DNA): TGTGCCAGCAGCCAAGAGATCGGCGAGCAGTACTTC. Its protein is CASSQEIGEQYF.

V and J are TRBV29-1 and TRBJ1-2; perhaps TRBD1 as D (5 bases). V lost 5 bases to trimming and J lost 6 bases, with 16 bases between them. Germline V lookup: CDR1 SQVTM, CDR2 ANQGSEA. This CDR3 has 13 residues. In nucleotides, the CDR3 is TGCAGCGTTTGGGGCGGAGGGACCGATGGCTACACCTTC. It encodes CSVWGGGTDGYTF.

The rearrangement uses TRBV6-5 and TRBJ1-2; D possibly corresponds to TRBD1 (5 bases). V gave up 2 bases and J gave up 7 bases, with 17 bases separating them. The CDR3 spans 15 residues. CDR1 is MNHEY, CDR2 SVGAGI, per germline. CDR3 amino acids: CASSYVSGVWLGYTF. The DNA for the CDR3 is TGTGCCAGCAGTTACGTATCGGGGGTTTGGCTTGGCTACACCTTC.

The chain is built from TRBV11-2 and TRBJ2-7; D gene uncertain. This CDR3 comprises 13 residues. Trimming took 5 bases from V and 6 from J, leaving 14 bases between them. Germline CDR1 reads SGHAT; CDR2 reads FQNNGV. The CDR3: CASSPSSWGEQYF. The CDR3 bases are TGTGCCAGCAGCCCTTCGAGTTGGGGCGAGCAGTACTTC.

This clone has more than one count but fewer than ten. This chain links TRBV27 with TRBJ2-7; D is undetermined. V was clipped by 4 bases and J by 4 bases, with 14 bases between them. The germline gives CDR1 MNHEY, CDR2 SMNVEV (reference sequence). The CDR3 extends over 14 amino acids. The CDR3 sequence is CASSSTSSPYEQYF. CDR3 in DNA: TGTGCCAGCAGTTCCACCTCATCCCCATACGAGCAGTACTTC.

The chain links TRBV29-1 to TRBJ1-2, with 9 bases identical to TRBD1. The J segment lost 5 bases and the V segment lost 7 bases, leaving 8 bases of the junction unmatched. In germline, CDR1 is SQVTM, CDR2 ANQGSEA. The CDR3 covers 13 residues. In nucleotides, the CDR3 is TGCAGCGCCCGGGACAGGGTGTCGTATGGCTACACCTTC. Its protein is CSARDRVSYGYTF.

This clone appeared a single time. The V and J genes are TRBV25-1 and TRBJ1-5; D is ambiguous. V shed 4 bases and J shed 0 bases, with 7 bases lying between them. Germline V gene sequence: CDR1 MGHDK, CDR2 SYGVNS. There are 14 residues in the CDR3. The CDR3 reads CASSVGSSNQPQHF. The CDR3 region has the DNA TGTGCCAGCAGTGTGGGGAGTAGCAATCAGCCCCAGCATTTT.

This chain joins TRBV5-6 and TRBJ2-7; 11 bases fit TRBD1. This CDR3 region has 14 residues. V gave up 4 bases and J gave up 2 bases; unmatched junction bases: 2. From germline, CDR1 is SGHDT and CDR2 YYEEEE. The CDR3 region has the DNA TGTGCCAGCAGCCTGGGACAGGGGGCCTACGAGCAGTACTTC. Translation: CASSLGQGAYEQYF.

The rearrangement uses TRBV5-5 and TRBJ2-7; 7 bases agree with TRBD1. Trimming cost V 0 bases and J 0 bases; bases outside gene matches: 9. This CDR3 spans 17 amino acids. Germline CDR1 SGHKS, CDR2 YYEKEE (reference sequence). The CDR3 DNA sequence: TGTGCCAGCAGCTTGGGGCAGATGGACAGGAGCTCCTACGAGCAGTACTTC. As protein: CASSLGQMDRSSYEQYF.

This clone was counted only a few times. The chain uses TRBV6-5 and TRBJ2-7; no clear D. This CDR3 has 14 amino acids. The V gene's germline CDR1 is MNHEY and CDR2 SVGAGI. V shed 5 bases and J shed 9 bases, with 20 bases lying between them. The CDR3 DNA follows: TGTGCCAGCAGTAGCCTTCGAACCACGATCCTGCAGTACTTC. This codes for CASSSLRTTILQYF.